The 4 T cell receptor beta chains presented below share a single source sample, sequenced in a study of T cells in Graves' hyperthyroidism and ophthalmopathy. Amplification of TCR beta CDR3 regions was performed using RNA transcripts as template. During a first-round RT-PCR of the TCR CDR3, the HTBI primer set was used. TCRdb reprocessed the multiplex PCR reads via MiXCR and lists one record per CDR3 protein. This table holds 45,000 to 55,000 distinct CDR3 sequences, approximately 58% found once. The specimen was peripheral blood or thyroid tissue (not recorded which). These receptors all come from a man aged 18 to 30 with Graves' hyperthyroidism.

The genes are TRBV2 and TRBJ2-7, with D tentatively TRBD1 (8 bases). The CDR3 is 18 amino acids. Germline V gene sequence: CDR1 SNHLY, CDR2 FYNNEI. The V gene lost 6 bases and the J gene lost 0 bases, with 24 bases spanning the gap. The CDR3 sequence: CASSLGLERDRSSYEQYF. CDR3 nucleotides: TGTGCCAGCAGCTTAGGCCTTGAGCGGGACAGGAGCTCCTACGAGCAGTACTTC. The full variable domain, rest sourced from reference TRBV2 and TRBJ2-7, is EPEVTQTPSHQVTQMGQEVILRCVPISNHLYFYWYRQILGQKVEFLVSFYNNEISEKSEIFDDQFSVERPDGSNFTLKIRSTKLEDSAMYFCASSLGLERDRSSYEQYFGPGTRLTVT.

On this clonotype: The final CDR3 position lacks the conserved phenylalanine or tryptophan, pointing to a likely read error. It is unclear where the CDR3 begins or ends on the DNA, so no DNA is shown, and the CDR3 is as TCRdb lists it. The J gene is TRBJ2-3, the V gene TRBV15; the table calls TRBD1, which could not be checked here. CDR1 and CDR2 (germline): LNHNV, YYDKDF (reference sequence). The CDR3 has 9 amino acids, counting both end residues. The CDR3 loop reads CATSWGTGH.

In its sample, this clonotype was seen many times. This chain connects TRBV6-2 or TRBV6-3 to TRBJ2-7, with 9 bases that match TRBD1. Germline trimming cut 5 bases from V and 6 bases from J; bases unmatched to any gene: 11. Germline V CDR1 and CDR2: MNHEY, SVGEGT. The CDR3 has 15 residues. CDR3 DNA: TGTGCCAGCAGTGCCTTCGGACAGGGGAGGACCGAGCAGTACTTC. Its protein product is CASSAFGQGRTEQYF.

The chain couples TRBV11-2 to TRBJ1-2; D gene uncertain. Between the trimmed V and J ends, which lost 5 bases and 1 base, there was a span of 11 bases. From germline, CDR1 is SGHAT and CDR2 FQNNGV. The CDR3 consists of 14 residues. The CDR3 loop is CASSPGRVNYGYTF. The CDR3, as DNA: TGTGCCAGCAGCCCTGGTCGGGTTAACTATGGCTACACCTTC.